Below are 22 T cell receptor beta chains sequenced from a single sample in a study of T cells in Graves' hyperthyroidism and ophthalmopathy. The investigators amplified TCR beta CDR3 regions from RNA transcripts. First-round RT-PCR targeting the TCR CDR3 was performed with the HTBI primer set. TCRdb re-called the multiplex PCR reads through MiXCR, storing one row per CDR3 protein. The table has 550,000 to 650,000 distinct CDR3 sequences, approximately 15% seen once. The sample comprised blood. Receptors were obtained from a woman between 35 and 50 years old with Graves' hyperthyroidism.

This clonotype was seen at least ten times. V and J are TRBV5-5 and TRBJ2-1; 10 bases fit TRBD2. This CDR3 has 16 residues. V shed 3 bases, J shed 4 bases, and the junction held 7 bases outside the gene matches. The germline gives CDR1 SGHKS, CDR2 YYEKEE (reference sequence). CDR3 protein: CASSWELAGKYNEQFF. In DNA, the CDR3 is TGTGCCAGCAGCTGGGAACTAGCGGGGAAATACAATGAGCAGTTCTTC.

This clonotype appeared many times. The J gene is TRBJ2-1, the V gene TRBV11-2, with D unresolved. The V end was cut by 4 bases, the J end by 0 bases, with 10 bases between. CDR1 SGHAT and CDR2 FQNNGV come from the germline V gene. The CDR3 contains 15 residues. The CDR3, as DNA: TGTGCCAGCAGCTCCTCCGACGGCTCCTACAATGAGCAGTTCTTC. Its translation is CASSSSDGSYNEQFF.

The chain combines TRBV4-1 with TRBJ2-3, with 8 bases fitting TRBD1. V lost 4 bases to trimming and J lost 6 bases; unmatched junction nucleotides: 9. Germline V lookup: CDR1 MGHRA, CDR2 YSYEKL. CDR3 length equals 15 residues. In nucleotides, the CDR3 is TGCGCCAGCAGCCTCGGGACAGGCGTTAGGGATACGCAGTATTTT. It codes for CASSLGTGVRDTQYF.

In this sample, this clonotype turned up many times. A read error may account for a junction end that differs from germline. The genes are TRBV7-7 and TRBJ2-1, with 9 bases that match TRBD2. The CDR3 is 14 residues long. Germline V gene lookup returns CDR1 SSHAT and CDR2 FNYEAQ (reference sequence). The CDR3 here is CASSSGTSSNEQFF. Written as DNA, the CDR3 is TGTGCTAGCAGCTCGGGGACTAGCTCCAATGAGCAGTTCTTC.

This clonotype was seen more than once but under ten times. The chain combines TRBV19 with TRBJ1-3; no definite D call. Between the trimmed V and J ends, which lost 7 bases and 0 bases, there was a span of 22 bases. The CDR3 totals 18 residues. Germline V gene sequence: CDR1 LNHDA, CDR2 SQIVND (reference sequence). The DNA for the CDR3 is TGTGCCAGTACTTCACCGGGATTCCAACCTTCCTCTGGAAACACCATATATTTT. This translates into CASTSPGFQPSSGNTIYF.

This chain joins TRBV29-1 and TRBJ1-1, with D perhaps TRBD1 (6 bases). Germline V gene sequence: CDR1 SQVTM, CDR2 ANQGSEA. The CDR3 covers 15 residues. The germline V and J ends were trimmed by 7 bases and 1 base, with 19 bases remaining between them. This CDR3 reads CSANTGLRKNTEAFF. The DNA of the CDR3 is TGCAGCGCTAATACAGGGTTGAGGAAGAACACTGAAGCTTTCTTT.

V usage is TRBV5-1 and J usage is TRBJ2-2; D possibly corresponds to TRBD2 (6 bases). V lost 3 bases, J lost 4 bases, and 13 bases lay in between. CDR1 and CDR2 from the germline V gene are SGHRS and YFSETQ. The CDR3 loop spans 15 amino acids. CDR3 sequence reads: CASSSQRVGTGELFF. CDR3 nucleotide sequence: TGCGCCAGCAGCTCGCAGCGGGTAGGCACCGGGGAGCTGTTTTTT.

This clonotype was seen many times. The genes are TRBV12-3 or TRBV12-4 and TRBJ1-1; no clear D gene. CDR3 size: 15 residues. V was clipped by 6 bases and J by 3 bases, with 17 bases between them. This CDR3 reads CASSFGTPPHTEAFF. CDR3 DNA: TGTGCCAGCAGCTTTGGTACCCCACCACACACTGAAGCTTTCTTT.

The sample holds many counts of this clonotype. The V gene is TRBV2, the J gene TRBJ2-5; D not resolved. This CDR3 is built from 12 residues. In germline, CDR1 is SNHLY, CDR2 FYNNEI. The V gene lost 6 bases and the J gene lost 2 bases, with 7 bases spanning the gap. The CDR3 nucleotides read TGTGCCAGCAGGAAGGTACAAGAGACCCAGTACTTC. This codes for CASRKVQETQYF.

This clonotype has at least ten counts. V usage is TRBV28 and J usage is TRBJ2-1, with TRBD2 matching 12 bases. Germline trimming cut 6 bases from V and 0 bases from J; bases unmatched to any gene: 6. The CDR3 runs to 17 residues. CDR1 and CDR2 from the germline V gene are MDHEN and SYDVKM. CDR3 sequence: CASSRLAGGSSYNEQFF. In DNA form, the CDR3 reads TGTGCCAGCAGCCGTCTAGCGGGAGGGAGCTCCTACAATGAGCAGTTCTTC. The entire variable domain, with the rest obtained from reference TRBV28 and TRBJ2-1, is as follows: DVKVTQSSRYLVKRTGEKVFLECVQDMDHENMFWYRQDPGLGLRLIYFSYDVKMKEKGDIPEGYSVSREKKERFSLILESASTNQTSMYLCASSRLAGGSSYNEQFFGPGTRLTVL.

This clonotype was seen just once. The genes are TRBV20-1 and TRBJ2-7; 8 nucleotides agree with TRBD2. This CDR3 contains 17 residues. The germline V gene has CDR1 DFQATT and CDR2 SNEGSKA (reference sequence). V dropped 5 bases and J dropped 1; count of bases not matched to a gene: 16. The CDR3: CSAGLGQRLAPSYEQYF. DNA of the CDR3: TGCAGTGCTGGACTAGGACAGAGACTAGCGCCGTCCTACGAGCAGTACTTC.

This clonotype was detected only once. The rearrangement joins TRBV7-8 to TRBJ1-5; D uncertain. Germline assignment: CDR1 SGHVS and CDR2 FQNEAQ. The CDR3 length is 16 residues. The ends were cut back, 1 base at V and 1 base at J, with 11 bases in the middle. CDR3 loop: CASSLGQARSNQPQHF. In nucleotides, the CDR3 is TGTGCCAGCAGCTTAGGCCAGGCGCGGAGCAATCAGCCCCAGCATTTT.

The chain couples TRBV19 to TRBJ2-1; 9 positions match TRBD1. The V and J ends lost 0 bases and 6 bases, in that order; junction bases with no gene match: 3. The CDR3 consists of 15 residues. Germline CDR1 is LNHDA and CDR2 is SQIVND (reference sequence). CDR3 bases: TGTGCCAGTAGTATAGATGGACAGGGGATCAATGAGCAGTTCTTC. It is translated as CASSIDGQGINEQFF.

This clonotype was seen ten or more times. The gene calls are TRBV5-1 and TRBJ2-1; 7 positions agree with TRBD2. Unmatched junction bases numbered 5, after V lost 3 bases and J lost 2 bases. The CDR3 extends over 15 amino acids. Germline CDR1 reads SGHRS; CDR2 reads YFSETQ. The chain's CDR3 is CASSSTSSPYNEQFF. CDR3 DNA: TGCGCCAGCAGCTCGACTAGCTCCCCCTACAATGAGCAGTTCTTC.

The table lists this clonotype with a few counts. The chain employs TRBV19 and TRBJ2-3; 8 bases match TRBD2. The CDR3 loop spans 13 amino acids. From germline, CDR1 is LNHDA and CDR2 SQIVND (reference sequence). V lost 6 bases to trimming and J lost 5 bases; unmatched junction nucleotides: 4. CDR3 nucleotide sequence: TGTGCCAGTAGCGGACTAGCTATAGATACGCAGTATTTT. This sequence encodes CASSGLAIDTQYF. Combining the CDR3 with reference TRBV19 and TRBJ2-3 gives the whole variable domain DGGITQSPKYLFRKEGQNVTLSCEQNLNHDAMYWYRQDPGQGLRLIYYSQIVNDFQKGDIAEGYSVSREKKESFPLTVTSAQKNPTAFYLCASSGLAIDTQYFGPGTRLTVL.

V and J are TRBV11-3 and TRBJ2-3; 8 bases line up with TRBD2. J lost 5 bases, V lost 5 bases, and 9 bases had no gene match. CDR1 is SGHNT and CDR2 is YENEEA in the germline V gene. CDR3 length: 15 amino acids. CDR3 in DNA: TGTGCCAGCAGCCCCCTAAGCGGGAGCCGAGATACGCAGTATTTT. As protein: CASSPLSGSRDTQYF. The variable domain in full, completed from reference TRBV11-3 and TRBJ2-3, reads EAGVVQSPRYKIIEKKQPVAFWCNPISGHNTLYWYLQNLGQGPELLIRYENEEAVDDSQLPKDRFSAERLKGVDSTLKIQPAELGDSAVYLCASSPLSGSRDTQYFGPGTRLTVL.

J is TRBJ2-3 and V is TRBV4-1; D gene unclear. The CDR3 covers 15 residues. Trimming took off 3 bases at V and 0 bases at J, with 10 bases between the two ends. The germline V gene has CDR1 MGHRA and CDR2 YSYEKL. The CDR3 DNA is TGCGCCAGCAGCCACCCCGGGCCTAGCACAGATACGCAGTATTTT. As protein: CASSHPGPSTDTQYF.

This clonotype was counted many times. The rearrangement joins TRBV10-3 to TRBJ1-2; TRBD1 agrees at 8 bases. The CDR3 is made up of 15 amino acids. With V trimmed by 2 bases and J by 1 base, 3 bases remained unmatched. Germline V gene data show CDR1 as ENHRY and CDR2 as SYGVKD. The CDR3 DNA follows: TGTGCCATCAGTGAGGGACAGGGTCTTAACTATGGCTACACCTTC. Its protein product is CAISEGQGLNYGYTF.

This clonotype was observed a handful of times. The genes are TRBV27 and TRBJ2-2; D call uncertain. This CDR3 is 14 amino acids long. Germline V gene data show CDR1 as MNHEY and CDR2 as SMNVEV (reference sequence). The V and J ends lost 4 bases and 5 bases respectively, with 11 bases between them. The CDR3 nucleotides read TGTGCCAGCAGTTATTCGTCACTTACCGGGGAGCTGTTTTTT. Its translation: CASSYSSLTGELFF.

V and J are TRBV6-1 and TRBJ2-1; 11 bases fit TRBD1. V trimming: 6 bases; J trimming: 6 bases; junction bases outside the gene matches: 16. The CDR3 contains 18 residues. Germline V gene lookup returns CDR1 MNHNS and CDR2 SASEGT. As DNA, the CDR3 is TGTGCCAGCAGATCACGCTCTACGTCCGGGACAGGGGGCAATGAGCAGTTCTTC. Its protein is CASRSRSTSGTGGNEQFF.

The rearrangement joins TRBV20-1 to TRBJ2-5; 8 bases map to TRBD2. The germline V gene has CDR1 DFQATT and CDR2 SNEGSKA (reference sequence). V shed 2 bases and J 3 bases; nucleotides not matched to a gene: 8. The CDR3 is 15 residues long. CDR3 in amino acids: CSARYGGRREETQYF. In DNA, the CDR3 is TGCAGTGCTAGATATGGCGGGAGGAGGGAAGAGACCCAGTACTTC.

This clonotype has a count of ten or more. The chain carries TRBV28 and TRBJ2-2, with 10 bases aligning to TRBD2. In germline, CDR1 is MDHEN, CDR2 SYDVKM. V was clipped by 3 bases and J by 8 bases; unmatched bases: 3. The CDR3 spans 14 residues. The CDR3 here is CASSLLAGVGELFF. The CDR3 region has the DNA TGTGCCAGCAGTTTGCTAGCGGGAGTAGGGGAGCTGTTTTTT.